This paragraph reports one T cell receptor beta chain. The record originates from a study of blood T cell repertoires in COVID-19. As for the study in general: Acute and convalescent COVID-19 samples came from the United States, Italy and Spain. Sources were T cells, B-cell-depleted T cells, or PBMCs; the material itself was cDNA or gDNA.

V lost 4 bases and J 2 bases, leaving 12 bases between the germline ends. This CDR3 is built from 16 residues. The germline V gene has CDR1 LGHDT and CDR2 YNNKEL (reference sequence). As processed by the authors: Reference gene primer amplification yielded estimated nucleated cell counts. Some clones are missing from TCRdb's copy, which holds only in-frame ones; the method was immunoSEQ multiplex PCR. That table supplies the V and J calls and clone size; D and trimming were determined from the DNA. The sample carries more than 200,000 clones, 80% to 85% recorded once. The genes are TRBV3-1 (or the pseudogene TRBV3-2) and TRBJ2-6, with a tentative D call TRBD1 (6 bases). Sequencing was performed on peripheral blood. The clonotype was recovered from a man aged 60-69 years with acute or convalescent COVID-19. In DNA, the CDR3 is TGTGCCAGCAGCCCACAGGGATTTGCTGGGGCCAACGTCCTGACTTTC. Protein sequence: CASSPQGFAGANVLTF.